Listed below are T cell receptor beta chains from one sample, sequenced in a study of cytomegalovirus exposure and HLA in healthy donors. Using immunoSEQ multiplex PCR, the repertoire was profiled, and TCRdb retains in-frame clones only, with some absent. The table includes 200,000 to 250,000 clones, roughly 80% detected once. Sequenced input: PBMCs. The receptors were gathered from a male donor in good health and CMV-seronegative. Each CDR3 is given with its conserved first and last residue. The D gene is left open where the match is weak. A clone size is listed for some rows: how often the clone was seen (once, few, many), or a class if it is expanded.

.	TRBD2	TRBV15	TRBJ2-7	18	TGTGCCACCAGCAGGGGTTGGAGAGATGTCGGGAGGAACTACGAGCAGTACTTC	CATSRGWRDVGRNYEQYF
.	.	TRBV27	TRBJ1-2	13	TGTGCCAGCAGTTTTCGCGAAAACTATGGCTACACCTTC	CASSFRENYGYTF
.	.	TRBV7-8	TRBJ2-1	15	TGTGCCAGCAGCTTAGTCACGGGAGCTCCCAATGAGCAGTTCTTC	CASSLVTGAPNEQFF
.	TRBD1	TRBV5-1	TRBJ2-7	12	TGCGCCAGCAGCTGGGACAGGTCCGAGCAGTACTTC	CASSWDRSEQYF
.	.	TRBV12-5	TRBJ1-5	13	TGTGCTAGTGCCTCAACAGGGAATCAGCCCCAGCATTTT	CASASTGNQPQHF
once	.	TRBV7-9	TRBJ2-7	10	TGTTCCAGCCCAGATTCTGAGCAGTACTTC	CSSPDSEQYF
.	TRBD2	TRBV7-3	TRBJ2-1	15	TGTGCCAGCAGCTTAAGCGGGACTAGTGTCCATGAGCAGTTCTTC	CASSLSGTSVHEQFF
.	.	TRBV12-5	TRBJ2-7	12	TGTGCTAGTGGTACTGGACTCTACGAGCAGTACTTC	CASGTGLYEQYF
.	TRBD2	TRBV10-3	TRBJ2-1	16	TGTGCCATCAGTGCTGTGGAGCGGGACTTTTACAATGAGCAGTTCTTC	CAISAVERDFYNEQFF
.	TRBD2	TRBV7-2	TRBJ2-3	16	TGTGCCAGCAGCTACTCTAGCGGGAGCGGGAGGGATACGCAGTATTTT	CASSYSSGSGRDTQYF
.	TRBD2	TRBV19	TRBJ2-3	15	TGTGCCAGTAGTATTGCGGGAGCCCTCGCAGATACGCAGTATTTT	CASSIAGALADTQYF
.	.	TRBV7-2	TRBJ1-5	14	TGTGCCAGCAGCCCCTCCGGGGGGCATCAGCCCCAGCATTTT	CASSPSGGHQPQHF
.	TRBD1	TRBV27	TRBJ1-2	13	TGTGCCAGCAGTAATATTGGACAGGGTGGCTACACCTTC	CASSNIGQGGYTF
.	.	TRBV10-1	TRBJ1-3	14	TGCGCCAGCAGTGTCGGGGGCTCTGGAAACACCATATATTTT	CASSVGGSGNTIYF
.	TRBD1	TRBV2	TRBJ2-1	15	TGTGCCAGCAGTGTTCAGGGGGATGACTACAATGAGCAGTTCTTC	CASSVQGDDYNEQFF
.	.	TRBV27	TRBJ1-5	13	TGTGCCAGCAGTTTGAACAGGAATCAGCCCCAGCATTTT	CASSLNRNQPQHF
once	TRBD2	TRBV30	TRBJ2-1	13	TGTGCCTGGAGTGTAAGCACTAGCGGACGGGCGTTCTTC	CAWSVSTSGRAFF
.	.	TRBV5-4	TRBJ2-1	14	TGTGCCAGCAGCTTGGGTGGCGGCGTCAATGAGCAGTTCTTC	CASSLGGGVNEQFF
.	TRBD2	TRBV28	TRBJ2-1	15	TGTGCCAGCATTCTAGGACTAGCGGGAGTTGGTGAGCAGTTCTTC	CASILGLAGVGEQFF
once	TRBD1	TRBV9	TRBJ2-3	15	TGTGCCAGCAGCTTCGCCGGACAGGGCTCAGATACGCAGTATTTT	CASSFAGQGSDTQYF
.	TRBD2	TRBV4-2	TRBJ2-5	15	TGTGCCAGCAGCCCGCAGGGCGGGGGGCAAGAGACCCAGTACTTC	CASSPQGGGQETQYF
.	TRBD1	TRBV7-9	TRBJ2-7	13	TGTGCCAGCAGCTTAGGGACAGGGGGCGAGCAGTACTTC	CASSLGTGGEQYF
.	TRBD2	TRBV6-6	TRBJ2-7	13	TGTGCCAGCAGTTACGGGGGGGGGAGGGAGCAGTACTTC	CASSYGGGREQYF
.	.	TRBV4-1	TRBJ2-3	13	TGCGCCAGCAGCGCACAGGGCACAGATACGCAGTATTTT	CASSAQGTDTQYF
.	.	TRBV7-2	TRBJ1-3	17	TGTGCCAGCAGCTTAAGTAGCGTACTTCCCTCTGGAAACACCATATATTTT	CASSLSSVLPSGNTIYF
.	.	TRBV2	TRBJ2-2	16	TGTGCCAGCAGTGGACCGCTAGTAAGCGACACCGGGGAGCTGTTTTTT	CASSGPLVSDTGELFF
.	.	TRBV7-2	TRBJ1-4	18	TGTGCCAGCAGCTTATTTAAGGCTGCGGGGGGGGGACGTGAAAAACTGTTTTTT	CASSLFKAAGGGREKLFF
.	TRBD2	TRBV27	TRBJ2-1	20	TGTGCCAGCAGTTTATCGGGGCTAGCGGGAGTGGGAGTCGGCTACAATGAGCAGTTCTTC	CASSLSGLAGVGVGYNEQFF
.	.	TRBV19	TRBJ1-2	11	TGTGCCAGTTATCAGGGGTATGGCTACACCTTC	CASYQGYGYTF
.	TRBD2	TRBV27	TRBJ2-5	13	TGTGCCAGCAGTTTCGGGACTATTGAGACCCAGTACTTC	CASSFGTIETQYF
.	.	TRBV7-9	TRBJ2-5	13	TGTTCCAGCAGCAGACAGGGAGGAGAGACCCAGTACTTC	CSSSRQGGETQYF
.	.	TRBV14	TRBJ2-2	14	TGTGCCAGCAGACCGACTGCGAACACCGGGGAGCTGTTTTTT	CASRPTANTGELFF
.	TRBD1	TRBV7-9	TRBJ2-7	16	TGTGCCAGCAGCTCCCTATCCACTGACAGGGCGTACGAGCAGTACTTC	CASSSLSTDRAYEQYF
.	.	TRBV5-6	TRBJ2-7	14	TGTGCCAGCAGTTCGGACCGGGGTCCTGTGGAGCAGTACTTC	CASSSDRGPVEQYF
.	TRBD2	TRBV6-1	TRBJ2-1	13	TGTGCCAGTGCTAGCGGCAGGGTTAATGAGCAGTTCTTC	CASASGRVNEQFF
.	.	TRBV7-2	TRBJ2-6	16	TGTGCCAGCAGCTTACAGAGACTCTCTGGGGCCAACGTCCTGACTTTC	CASSLQRLSGANVLTF
.	.	TRBV5-6	TRBJ2-5	13	TGTGCCAGCAGCCGGGACTTTGGTGAGACCCAGTACTTC	CASSRDFGETQYF
.	.	TRBV6-8	TRBJ1-3	13	TGTGCCAGCAGTTATGGCAGTGGAAACACCATATATTTT	CASSYGSGNTIYF
.	TRBD2	TRBV23-1	TRBJ2-5	12	TGCGCCAGCAGTCAGGGGGGGGAGACCCAGTACTTC	CASSQGGETQYF
few	TRBD2	TRBV6-1	TRBJ2-1	15	TGTGCCAGCAGTGGGCAACTAGCGGACTACAATGAGCAGTTCTTC	CASSGQLADYNEQFF
.	TRBD2	TRBV7-9	TRBJ2-7	16	TGTGCCAGCACTACCACGAAGGCTAGCGGTTTTTACGAGCAGTACTTC	CASTTTKASGFYEQYF
.	.	TRBV5-1	TRBJ1-6	15	TGCGCCAGCAGCTTGGAAACAGCTTCTAATTCACCCCTCCACTTT	CASSLETASNSPLHF
.	TRBD2	TRBV5-4	TRBJ2-3	18	TGTGCCAGCAGCTCCAGAGCGGGAGGGCGCCGTGGCACAGATACGCAGTATTTT	CASSSRAGGRRGTDTQYF
.	TRBD1	TRBV19	TRBJ2-7	15	TGTGCCAGTAGTATAGTTGGGACAGGGGCCTACGAGCAGTACTTC	CASSIVGTGAYEQYF
once	TRBD1	TRBV28	TRBJ1-1	14	TGTGCCAGCAGTTCAGGGGGAGCGAACACTGAAGCTTTCTTT	CASSSGGANTEAFF